The clone carrying this TCR beta chain was recorded only once. This entry belongs to a study of blood T cell repertoires in COVID-19. Looking at the study overall: The study drew acute and convalescent COVID-19 samples from the United States, Italy and Spain.

Method: immunoSEQ multiplex PCR; TCRdb's copy keeps in-frame clones and lacks some. The sample carries 300,000 to 400,000 clones, over 90% recorded once. Participant-given clinical history determined each cohort assignment. Within 2 weeks before study entry, exposed participants met a COVID-19 case. This clonotype was obtained from a woman aged 30 to 39 who had been exposed to COVID-19. Input material: PBMCs or T cells enriched from blood (not recorded which).

The CDR3 protein is CASSQPPGGSSYNSPLHF. CDR3 nucleotides: TGCGCCAGCAGCCAGCCACCAGGGGGGAGCTCCTATAATTCACCCCTCCACTTT. The rearrangement uses TRBV5-1 and TRBJ1-6; 7 bases agree with TRBD1. This CDR3 has 18 residues. Per germline, CDR1 SGHRS and CDR2 YFSETQ. J gave up 0 bases and V 4 bases, and 10 bases lay outside the gene matches. Variable domain in full (rest from reference TRBV5-1 and TRBJ1-6): KAGVTQTPRYLIKTRGQQVTLSCSPISGHRSVSWYQQTPGQGLQFLFEYFSETQRNKGNFPGRFSGRQFSNSRSEMNVSTLELGDSALYLCASSQPPGGSSYNSPLHFGNGTRLTVT.